Below, 8 T cell receptor beta chains from the same sample are listed, as sequenced in a study of cytomegalovirus exposure and HLA in healthy donors. Amplification used 60 Vbeta primers and 13 Jbeta primers. Sequenced by immunoSEQ multiplex PCR; TCRdb stores in-frame clones only, minus some. The sample lists 100,000 to 150,000 clones; 73% were seen once. Sequenced: PBMCs. The receptors stem from a man aged 55-75 years in good health and CMV-seropositive.

The J gene is TRBJ2-7, the V gene TRBV6-1, with 12 bases lining up with TRBD1. Germline V gives CDR1 MNHNS, CDR2 SASEGT. The CDR3 has 16 amino acids. V was clipped by 2 bases and J by 7 bases; unmatched bases: 9. CDR3 sequence: CASSESLGQGAKEQYF. The CDR3, as DNA: TGTGCCAGCAGTGAATCCCTGGGACAGGGGGCGAAAGAGCAGTACTTC.

This clone was seen a handful of times. The chain carries TRBV6-5 and TRBJ2-7, with D perhaps TRBD2 (5 bases). This CDR3 contains 13 residues. V was shortened by 2 bases and J by 0 bases, with 5 bases between the two germline ends. From germline, CDR1 is MNHEY and CDR2 SVGAGI. CDR3 bases: TGTGCCAGCAGTTACGGACTCTCCTACGAGCAGTACTTC. Its protein is CASSYGLSYEQYF.

V usage is TRBV10-3 and J usage is TRBJ2-3, with D possibly TRBD2 on 6 matching bases. With 5 bases removed from V and 3 bases from J, the gap between germline ends came to 12 bases. Germline-derived CDR1 and CDR2 are ENHRY and SYGVKD. This CDR3 comprises 14 residues. Here the CDR3 reads CAISYGGSTDTQYF. CDR3 DNA sequence: TGTGCCATCAGTTACGGGGGAAGTACAGATACGCAGTATTTT.

The chain has TRBV28 and TRBJ2-7, with 9 bases lining up with TRBD1. Trimming took 4 bases from V and 2 from J; bases not matched to a gene: 15. CDR1 and CDR2 (germline): MDHEN, SYDVKM. The CDR3 length is 18 residues. CDR3 region: CASSSPGQGGFLAYEQYF. DNA of the CDR3: TGTGCCAGCAGTTCACCGGGACAGGGAGGTTTCTTGGCCTACGAGCAGTACTTC. Drawing the rest from reference TRBV28 and TRBJ2-7, the complete variable domain is DVKVTQSSRYLVKRTGEKVFLECVQDMDHENMFWYRQDPGLGLRLIYFSYDVKMKEKGDIPEGYSVSREKKERFSLILESASTNQTSMYLCASSSPGQGGFLAYEQYFGPGTRLTVT.

The V call is TRBV6-1, the J call TRBJ2-7; perhaps TRBD2 as D (5 bases). Germline CDR1 reads MNHNS; CDR2 reads SASEGT. Trimming took 4 bases from V and 3 from J, leaving 7 bases between them. The CDR3 consists of 12 residues. CDR3 amino acids: CASSVSGYEQYF. CDR3 nucleotide sequence: TGTGCCAGCAGTGTCAGCGGCTACGAGCAGTACTTC.

This clone showed up just a few times. This chain connects TRBV9 to TRBJ2-1; maybe TRBD2 (5 bases). This CDR3 is 13 amino acids long. V was trimmed by 4 bases and J by 7 bases, leaving 12 bases between them. In germline, CDR1 is SGDLS, CDR2 YYNGEE. The CDR3, as DNA: TGTGCCAGCAGCACCCGCACGGGAAATGAGCAGTTCTTC. The encoded protein is CASSTRTGNEQFF.

The chain employs TRBV5-1 and TRBJ2-5, with D unresolved. The CDR3 is 15 residues long. CDR1 is SGHRS and CDR2 is YFSETQ in the germline V gene. Trimming left V 0 bases short and J 5 bases short, with 14 bases between. CDR3 sequence (DNA): TGCGCCAGCAGCTTGGGGTGGGTCGCCGGGGAGACCCAGTACTTC. Translation gives CASSLGWVAGETQYF.

This clone was seen a handful of times. The chain is built from TRBV10-2 and TRBJ1-5; D is unclear. The V gene lost 4 bases and the J gene lost 5 bases, with 12 bases spanning the gap. This CDR3 region has 14 residues. CDR1 is WSHSY, CDR2 SAAADI, per germline. The CDR3 is CASSVILADQPQHF. The CDR3 DNA follows: TGCGCCAGCAGTGTTATTCTGGCGGATCAGCCCCAGCATTTT.